The clone carrying this T cell receptor beta chain has a count of ten or more. The data were taken from a study of blood T cells in healthy people across ages. The second PCR ran roughly 6 to 12 cycles with a sample-barcoded 5' primer and J-beta primers. TCRdb re-analysed the 5' RACE reads in MiXCR, keeping a single row per CDR3 protein. This sample has some 1.5 million distinct CDR3 sequences, with 28% found just once. Trimming left V 5 bases short and J 5 bases short, with 3 bases between. This CDR3 is 11 amino acids long. The genes are TRBV12-3 or TRBV12-4 and TRBJ1-4; D unclear. Sequenced input: blood. The origin of this receptor is a young woman in good health. The CDR3 nucleotides read TGTGCCAGCAGTAGGAATGAAAAACTGTTTTTT. Protein sequence: CASSRNEKLFF.